This TCR beta chain was observed in a study of blood T cell repertoires in COVID-19. Some clones are missing from TCRdb's copy, which holds only in-frame ones; the method was immunoSEQ multiplex PCR. The table shows fewer than 250,000 clones, with approximately 80% occurring only once. Per the germline V gene, CDR1 is ENHRY and CDR2 is SYGVKD. Between the trimmed V and J ends, which lost 3 bases and 8 bases, there was a span of 19 bases. The length of the CDR3 is 16 residues. This sequence was found in a woman in her forties or fifties with acute or convalescent COVID-19. The sequencing input was peripheral blood. The rearrangement links TRBV10-3 to TRBJ2-2, with D possibly matching TRBD2 (7 bases). The CDR3 DNA follows: TGTGCCATCAGTGAAGGGGTCCGGGGGGCCAGAGGGGAGCTGTTTTTT. Residues: CAISEGVRGARGELFF.